Following are 26 T cell receptor beta chains from one sample sequenced in a study of vaccination effects on CD4 cells after COVID-19. No cognate antigen is known for these TCRs. In the ViraFEST assay, antigen-specific CD4+ clonotypes were identified by expansion after peptide-pool stimulation. Having been cultured for around ten days, the cells underwent CD4+ T cell isolation. Convalescent patients had PCR-confirmed SARS-CoV-2 infection between March and December 2020. Data came from immunoSEQ multiplex PCR; TCRdb stores just in-frame clones and leaves some out. There are 35,000 to 55,000 clones in the sample; approximately 81% occur only once, and roughly 27% lies in the top ten. Material: CD4+ T cells from PBMCs cultured with a peptide pool, obtained before COVID-19 vaccination. Source of these receptors: a human donor who had a prior SARS-CoV-2 infection.

The chain links TRBV16 to TRBJ1-5; no definite D call. There are 19 residues in the CDR3. The V gene lost 3 bases and the J gene lost 0 bases, with 21 bases spanning the gap. Germline-derived CDR1 and CDR2 are KGHSY and FQNENV. The CDR3 nucleotides read TGTGCCAGCAGCCACCGAAGTCGGGCAGCAATTTATAGCAATCAGCCCCAGCATTTT. It yields the protein CASSHRSRAAIYSNQPQHF.

The genes are TRBV5-6 and TRBJ1-2; D perhaps matches TRBD1 (6 bases). In germline, CDR1 is SGHDT, CDR2 YYEEEE. With 2 bases removed from V and 4 bases from J, the gap between germline ends came to 9 bases. This CDR3 is 13 amino acids long. The CDR3 sequence: CASSLTGIYGYTF. The CDR3 DNA reads TGTGCCAGCAGCTTAACAGGGATCTATGGCTACACCTTC.

This clone was seen a single time. The chain joins TRBV29-1 to TRBJ1-1; D is perhaps TRBD1 (5 bases). The germline V and J ends were trimmed by 4 bases and 1 base, with 7 bases remaining between them. CDR3 length: 12 residues. Germline V gives CDR1 SQVTM, CDR2 ANQGSEA. CDR3 amino acids: CSVGGGNTEAFF. The CDR3 nucleotides read TGCAGCGTTGGGGGGGGGAACACTGAAGCTTTCTTT.

This chain links TRBV7-2 with TRBJ2-7; 7 bases are shared with TRBD2. The J segment lost 0 bases and the V segment lost 1 base, leaving 6 bases of the junction unmatched. This CDR3 comprises 16 residues. The germline CDR1 and CDR2 sequences are SGHTA and FQGNSA. The CDR3 protein is CASSLGGLAVSYEQYF. DNA of the CDR3: TGTGCCAGCAGCTTAGGCGGCCTAGCGGTCTCCTACGAGCAGTACTTC. Complete variable domain (other parts from reference TRBV7-2 and TRBJ2-7): GAGVSQSPSNKVTEKGKDVELRCDPISGHTALYWYRQSLGQGLEFLIYFQGNSAPDKSGLPSDRFSAERTGGSVSTLTIQRTQQEDSAVYLCASSLGGLAVSYEQYFGPGTRLTVT.

The chain carries TRBV5-1 and TRBJ2-1; D is perhaps TRBD1 or TRBD2 (6 bases each). This CDR3 contains 15 residues. Germline V gene data show CDR1 as SGHRS and CDR2 as YFSETQ. Trimming removed 4 bases from V and 1 base from J, with 12 bases in between. CDR3 loop: CASSRRGLSYNEQFF. The CDR3 coding sequence is TGCGCCAGCAGCCGCCGGGGGCTGTCCTACAATGAGCAGTTCTTC. Full variable domain (rest looked up from reference TRBV5-1 and TRBJ2-1): KAGVTQTPRYLIKTRGQQVTLSCSPISGHRSVSWYQQTPGQGLQFLFEYFSETQRNKGNFPGRFSGRQFSNSRSEMNVSTLELGDSALYLCASSRRGLSYNEQFFGPGTRLTVL.

This sequence joins TRBV9 and TRBJ1-2, with D hard to call. Germline CDR1 is SGDLS and CDR2 is YYNGEE. The V end was cut by 3 bases, the J end by 10 bases, with 10 bases between. This CDR3 has 11 residues. The CDR3 protein is CASSGYPVYTF. CDR3 coding DNA: TGTGCCAGCAGCGGTTACCCTGTCTACACCTTC. Full variable domain (rest looked up from reference TRBV9 and TRBJ1-2): DSGVTQTPKHLITATGQRVTLRCSPRSGDLSVYWYQQSLDQGLQFLIQYYNGEERAKGNILERFSAQQFPDLHSELNLSSLELGDSALYFCASSGYPVYTFGSGTRLTVV.

The gene calls are TRBV5-4 and TRBJ2-7, with TRBD1 identical over 10 bases. With 4 bases clipped from V and 5 bases from J, the junction kept 9 bases outside the gene matches. Germline V gene sequence: CDR1 SGHNT, CDR2 YYREEE (reference sequence). The CDR3 length is 15 residues. The CDR3 region is CASSPPGQGSDEQYF. The CDR3 DNA reads as TGTGCCAGCAGCCCACCGGGACAGGGGTCCGACGAGCAGTACTTC.

This CDR3 reads CASSRQGSGLGTF. CDR3 DNA: TGTGCCAGCAGTAGACAGGGGTCGGGTCTGGGTACCTTC. The chain combines TRBV2 with TRBJ1-2, with 8 bases matching TRBD1. The J segment lost 14 bases and the V segment lost 5 bases, leaving 13 bases of the junction unmatched. Per germline, CDR1 SNHLY and CDR2 FYNNEI. The CDR3 is made up of 13 amino acids.

Written as DNA, the CDR3 is TGTGCCAGCAGCCCACGTGGGGGGGGGCCGGGCACAGATACGCAGTATTTT. This gives the protein CASSPRGGGPGTDTQYF. The chain carries TRBV7-2 and TRBJ2-3, with a tentative D call TRBD2 (7 bases). The CDR3 has 17 residues. CDR1 and CDR2 from the germline V gene are SGHTA and FQGNSA. V lost 5 bases and J lost 1, with 19 bases in between.

The V and J genes are TRBV14 and TRBJ2-3; D is unclear. V was cut by 1 base and J by 6 bases, with 14 bases left in between. This CDR3 contains 15 residues. In germline, CDR1 is SGHDN, CDR2 FVKESK. Here the CDR3 reads CASSQGLTRVDTQYF. The CDR3 region has the DNA TGTGCCAGCAGCCAAGGTCTGACTCGCGTGGATACGCAGTATTTT.

This clone was detected a few times. The chain uses TRBV3-1 (or the pseudogene TRBV3-2) and TRBJ1-1, with unresolved D. V was shortened by 0 bases and J by 8 bases, with 4 bases between the two germline ends. CDR3 length: 11 residues. Looked up from germline, CDR1 is LGHDT and CDR2 is YNNKEL (reference sequence). As DNA, the CDR3 is TGTGCCAGCAGCCAAGAGCGAGAAGCTTTCTTT. Its translation: CASSQEREAFF.

V usage is TRBV2 and J usage is TRBJ1-2; D is ambiguous. With 3 bases removed from V and 4 bases from J, the gap between germline ends came to 6 bases. Germline assignment: CDR1 SNHLY and CDR2 FYNNEI. This CDR3 is built from 12 residues. This CDR3 reads CASSDFGYGYTF. The CDR3 DNA reads TGTGCCAGCAGTGATTTTGGCTATGGCTACACCTTC.

Comments on this clone: Other DNA sequences in this sample translate to the same CDR3. J is TRBJ1-4 and V is TRBV18; D is unclear. This CDR3 contains 14 residues. Germline V CDR1 and CDR2: KGHSH, LQKENI. Trimming removed 3 bases at V and 0 bases at J, with 5 bases between. CDR3 residues: CASSPGATNEKLFF. The CDR3 DNA is TGTGCCAGCTCACCGGGTGCAACTAATGAAAAACTGTTTTTT. The full variable domain, its missing parts supplied by reference TRBV18 and TRBJ1-4, is NAGVMQNPRHLVRRRGQEARLRCSPMKGHSHVYWYRQLPEEGLKFMVYLQKENIIDESGMPKERFSAEFPKEGPSILRIQQVVRGDSAAYFCASSPGATNEKLFFGSGTQLSVL.

V gene TRBV7-9 combines with J gene TRBJ1-1; D gene unclear. V was pared by 4 bases and J by 1 base, with 13 bases between. Germline CDR1 SEHNR, CDR2 FQNEAQ (reference sequence). CDR3 size: 15 residues. CDR3 in DNA: TGTGCCAGCAGCTCCCATGCGAGGGAGAACACTGAAGCTTTCTTT. It is translated as CASSSHARENTEAFF.

This chain links TRBV18 with TRBJ2-1, with 8 bases that match TRBD2. CDR3 size: 16 residues. Germline V gives CDR1 KGHSH, CDR2 LQKENI. The junction had 8 bases not matched to a gene; V was cut back by 0 bases and J by 7 bases. The chain's CDR3 is CASSPPGRGAGNEQFF. The DNA of the CDR3 is TGTGCCAGCTCACCACCGGGGCGGGGGGCCGGGAATGAGCAGTTCTTC.

The CDR3 here is CASSLWVPGADTQYF. CDR3 bases: TGTGCCAGCAGCTTATGGGTCCCGGGAGCTGATACGCAGTATTTT. The rearrangement links TRBV7-2 to TRBJ2-3; possibly TRBD2 for D (6 bases). This CDR3 is 15 amino acids long. V was trimmed by 2 bases and J by 6 bases, leaving 15 bases between them. The V gene's germline CDR1 is SGHTA and CDR2 FQGNSA.

The J gene is TRBJ2-5, the V gene TRBV5-8; 10 bases are a match to TRBD1. Per the germline V gene, CDR1 is SGHTS and CDR2 is YDEGEE. The J segment lost 5 bases and the V segment lost 3 bases, leaving 4 bases of the junction unmatched. This CDR3 spans 14 amino acids. The CDR3 nucleotides are TGTGCCAGCAGCTCCGGACAGGGGGACGAGACCCAGTACTTC. Its protein product is CASSSGQGDETQYF.

The chain uses TRBV2 and TRBJ2-3, with D unresolved. Germline V gene sequence: CDR1 SNHLY, CDR2 FYNNEI. V gave up 1 base and J gave up 9 bases, with 5 bases separating them. There are 11 residues in the CDR3. The CDR3 loop reads CASSEDQTQYF. The CDR3 coding sequence is TGTGCCAGCAGTGAAGACCAAACGCAGTATTTT.

The V and J genes are TRBV11-3 and TRBJ2-5; 7 positions agree with TRBD2. Germline lookup yields CDR1 SGHNT and CDR2 YENEEA. The CDR3 extends over 15 amino acids. Trimming took 5 bases from V and 5 from J; bases not matched to a gene: 11. CDR3 sequence (DNA): TGTGCCAGCAGCGGGGGTGGCGGGAGACAGGAGACCCAGTACTTC. This encodes CASSGGGGRQETQYF.

This clone was observed a handful of times. This sequence joins TRBV25-1 and TRBJ1-2; D unresolved. Looked up from germline, CDR1 is MGHDK and CDR2 is SYGVNS. Trimming stripped 3 bases from V and 4 bases from J, with 18 bases between. CDR3 size: 16 residues. This CDR3 reads CASSDPGGVGGYGYTF. CDR3 bases: TGTGCCAGCAGTGACCCCGGCGGGGTTGGTGGCTATGGCTACACCTTC.

The chain employs TRBV9 and TRBJ2-3; 7 nucleotides align to TRBD1. The trim removed 3 bases at V and 4 bases at J, leaving 11 bases unmatched. Germline CDR1 and CDR2: SGDLS and YYNGEE. This CDR3 has 16 amino acids. Written as DNA, the CDR3 is TGTGCCAGCAGCGGACAGGGTCCCCTTGTCCCAGATACGCAGTATTTT. This sequence encodes CASSGQGPLVPDTQYF.

In DNA form, the CDR3 reads TGTGCCAGCAGCTCCAAGGCTGGAGCCAAAAACATTCAGTACTTC. Its protein product is CASSSKAGAKNIQYF. The chain carries TRBV5-4 and TRBJ2-4; D gene uncertain. Trimming removed 3 bases from V and 0 bases from J, with 10 bases in between. CDR1 is SGHNT, CDR2 YYREEE, per germline (reference sequence). The CDR3 extends over 15 amino acids.

The chain links TRBV7-3 to TRBJ2-3, with 8 bases lining up with TRBD2. After removal of 5 bases from V and 6 bases from J, the junction contained 13 bases not matched to a gene. The CDR3 length is 16 residues. Looked up from germline, CDR1 is SGHTA and CDR2 is FQGTGA. For the CDR3, the DNA is TGTGCCAGCAGCCATGAGACGGGGGGGGCTATGGATACGCAGTATTTT. Protein product: CASSHETGGAMDTQYF.

This chain joins TRBV20-1 and TRBJ2-1; D gene ambiguous. Per germline, CDR1 DFQATT and CDR2 SNEGSKA (reference sequence). Trimming stripped 7 bases from V and 4 bases from J, with 8 bases between. The CDR3 runs 11 residues. CDR3 residues: CSVDTYNEQFF. CDR3 in DNA: TGCAGTGTTGACACGTACAATGAGCAGTTCTTC.

The CDR3 spells CAISESRDRDGNEQFF. CDR3 bases: TGTGCCATCAGTGAGTCGCGGGACAGGGATGGGAATGAGCAGTTCTTC. The V and J genes are TRBV10-3 and TRBJ2-1; TRBD1 aligns across 9 bases. Trimming removed 0 bases from V and 7 bases from J; junction bases left unmatched: 7. Germline CDR1 reads ENHRY; CDR2 reads SYGVKD. The CDR3 is 16 amino acids.

The rearrangement joins TRBV5-1 to TRBJ2-2; possible D gene TRBD2, 5 bases. The CDR3 spans 17 residues. Trimming took off 0 bases at V and 6 bases at J, with 18 bases between the two ends. Germline CDR1 and CDR2: SGHRS and YFSETQ. CDR3 coding DNA: TGCGCCAGCAGCTTGGGTTACGGGAACCCCTACGCCGGGGAGCTGTTTTTT. Its protein product is CASSLGYGNPYAGELFF.